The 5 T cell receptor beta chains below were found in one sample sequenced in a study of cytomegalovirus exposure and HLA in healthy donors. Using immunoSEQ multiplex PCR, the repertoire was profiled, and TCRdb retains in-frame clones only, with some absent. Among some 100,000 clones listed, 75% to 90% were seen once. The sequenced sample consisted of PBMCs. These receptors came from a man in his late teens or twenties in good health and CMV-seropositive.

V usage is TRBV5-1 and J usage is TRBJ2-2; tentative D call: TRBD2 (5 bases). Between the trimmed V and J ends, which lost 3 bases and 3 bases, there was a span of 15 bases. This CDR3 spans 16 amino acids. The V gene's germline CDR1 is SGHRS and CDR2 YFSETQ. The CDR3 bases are TGCGCCAGCAGCTCCGGTCCTAGCAAGGACACCGGGGAGCTGTTTTTT. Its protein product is CASSSGPSKDTGELFF.

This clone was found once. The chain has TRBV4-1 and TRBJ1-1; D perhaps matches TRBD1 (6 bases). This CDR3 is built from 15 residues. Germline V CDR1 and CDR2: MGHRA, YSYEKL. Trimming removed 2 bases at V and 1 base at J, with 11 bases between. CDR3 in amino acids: CASSQKQGRNTEAFF. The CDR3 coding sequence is TGCGCCAGCAGCCAAAAACAGGGACGGAACACTGAAGCTTTCTTT.

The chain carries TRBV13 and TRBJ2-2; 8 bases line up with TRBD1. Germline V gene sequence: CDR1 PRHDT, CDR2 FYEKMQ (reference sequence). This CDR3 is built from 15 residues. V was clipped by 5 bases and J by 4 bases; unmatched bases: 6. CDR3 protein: CASSPSGGPTGELFF. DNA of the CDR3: TGTGCCAGCAGCCCCTCAGGGGGCCCCACCGGGGAGCTGTTTTTT.

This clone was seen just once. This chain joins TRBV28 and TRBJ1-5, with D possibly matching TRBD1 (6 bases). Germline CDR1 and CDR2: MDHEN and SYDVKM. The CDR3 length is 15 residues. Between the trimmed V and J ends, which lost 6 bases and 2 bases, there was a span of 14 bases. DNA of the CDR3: TGTGCCAGCAGCCCCCCAGGGGCCGGCAATCAGCCCCAGCATTTT. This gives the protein CASSPPGAGNQPQHF. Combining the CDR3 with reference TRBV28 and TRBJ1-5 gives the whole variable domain DVKVTQSSRYLVKRTGEKVFLECVQDMDHENMFWYRQDPGLGLRLIYFSYDVKMKEKGDIPEGYSVSREKKERFSLILESASTNQTSMYLCASSPPGAGNQPQHFGDGTRLSIL.

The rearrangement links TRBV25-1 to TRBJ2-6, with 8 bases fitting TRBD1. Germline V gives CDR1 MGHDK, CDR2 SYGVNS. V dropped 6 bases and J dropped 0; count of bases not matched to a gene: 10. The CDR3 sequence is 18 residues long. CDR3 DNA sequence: TGTGCCAGCAGGCCCCCGGGACAGGTCCCCTCTGGGGCCAACGTCCTGACTTTC. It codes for CASRPPGQVPSGANVLTF.